This TCR beta chain was identified during a study of cytomegalovirus exposure and HLA in healthy donors (dated by TCRdb to 2016 to 2017). For context, the study as a whole: In an earlier analysis of approximately 640 of the donors, roughly 300 Gb of sequence data and 95 million to 130 million unique TCR beta sequences from 150 million to 200 million T cells were reported. A later analysis re-examined previously published TCR beta repertoires from just over 650 donors and added high-resolution HLA genotyping to investigate patterns of TCR occurrence. Four or five DR-DQ haplotypes were treated as single units for association and clustering because of strong linkage in the cohort. The aim of the study was to test whether cataloging public T cell receptors could identify signatures of past pathogen exposure. HLA typing included class I and class II loci at four-digit resolution. The study combined high-throughput TCR immunosequencing, statistical association of individual TCRs with disease status, and machine learning to predict cytomegalovirus infection status. Donor age, sex, ethnicity and CMV serostatus were compiled together with the repertoire data. In a later genetic analysis, genome-wide SNP genotypes for about 65% of the 666 donors were used, and that subset was treated as a discovery cohort. An early release covering about 600 HLA-typed donors comprised about 300 gigabases of sequencing data and around 85 million unique TCR sequences. Typing coverage differed by locus: A, B, C, DRB1 and DQB1 were typed in roughly 620-630 donors, DQA1 in about 510, DPA1 in around 610, and DPB1 in 450 to 490. The T cell repertoires of some 700 subjects were profiled by immunosequencing and related to cytomegalovirus serostatus. Rather than using new phenotypic data, the later analysis identified candidate immune exposures from TCR beta sequences and from how often those sequences occurred across donors. All discovery cohort repertoires had been generated using a single sequencing platform. Besides the first cohort of approximately 710 subjects, a separate validation cohort made up of around 120 different subjects was used. To decide whether each TCR beta V gene segment behaved as functional or pseudogenic, an earlier analysis of 587 of the donors relied on high-throughput TCR beta sequencing. Of the roughly 390 genotyped donors, around 81% fell in the genetic ancestry cluster associated with self-reported Caucasian donors. Across approximately 400 genotyped donors of the cohort, an average of approximately 200,000 unique TCR beta nucleotide sequences per donor were sequenced, and roughly 17% of those sequences were non-productive. Broad study findings and their caveats: A cluster of highly shared sequence variants was judged likely to be a technical artifact of the sequencing pipeline. Because HLA typing was missing for some donors at each locus, association tests included only the typed subset. When HLA alleles, especially DR and DQ, strongly co-occurred, TCR associations were difficult to assign to individual alleles. The study listed approximately 160 TCR beta chains as associated with cytomegalovirus. The classifier was reported to diagnose cytomegalovirus status with high specificity and sensitivity in both the original cohort and the validation cohort. Specific HLA alleles were associated with 18,000 or so TCR beta sequences at a false discovery rate of 0.05 in a later analysis. Because counts were too low, around 17 rarely observed V segments, including chromosome 9 orphons, were left out of the earlier analysis of 587 of the donors. The 87-base-pair reads could not distinguish some IMGT-functional V segments, including TRBV6-2 and TRBV6-3, so those segments were excluded. An association between a missense DCLRE1C variant and V-gene and J-gene trimming of TCR beta chains was found in a later genetic analysis and replicated in an independent cohort. A later genetic analysis reported fewer N-insertions in productive TCRs among donors in an Asian-associated ancestry cluster than the approximately 670-donor mean. For the cohort, immune exposure information was limited to CMV serostatus. A few of the identified cytomegalovirus-associated TCR beta chains were confirmed in vitro to be specific for cytomegalovirus antigens. A later analysis found that HLA-associated TCR beta chains were more clonally expanded and had lower generation probabilities than equally common non-associated chains. In a later analysis, most CMV-associated TCR beta chains were found to appear HLA-restricted, with HLA associations seemingly driven largely by CMV exposure. Roughly uniform sequencing depth across donors was assumed in presence/absence analyses, although this assumption may not hold. A further reported finding was that TCR beta sequences accurately predicted the HLA-A and HLA-B alleles for most subjects in the first cohort. Linkage disequilibrium might explain the correlated functional status among segregating V segments, but an unknown experimental factor could not be excluded. Most TCR sequences were observed very rarely across donors, whereas some public TCRs were present in many individuals. A later analysis found that TCR association rates varied across HLA loci, with DRB1 alleles showing the most associated TCRs and HLA-C alleles the fewest. According to the authors, the approach could potentially be generalized to other disease states and immunological phenotypes. Broadly in line with IMGT annotations, most TCR beta V segments showed up in productive rearrangements about 87% or about 30% of the time in an earlier analysis of 587 of the donors. A later analysis reported that several top co-occurrence clusters appeared linked to parvovirus B19, influenza, CMV and Epstein-Barr virus. The cohort was sequenced for TCR beta chains only, and without alpha or paired-chain data the features that could be detected were limited.

CDR1 LGHNA and CDR2 YSLEER are derived from the germline V gene. The germline V end is reduced by 0 bases and the J end by 4 bases; junction bases left unmatched: 7. Measured from the cysteine to the phenylalanine, the CDR3 is 18 residues long. Left in the record is the CDR3 DNA by itself, 54 bases read in frame from the first base. With regard to this clone: Its target antigen remains unknown. Per-nucleotide qualities are absent, and no much larger clonotype sits a single base away.

The cohort was made up of 500 to 800 healthy bone marrow donors. At the time of sampling, all cohort members were nominally healthy, though unrecorded immune exposures were likely present. CMV serostatus was recorded as positive for roughly 290 and negative for 352 of the 666 cohort members, whereas no CMV serostatus was recorded for the donor in question. Each donor provided a peripheral blood sample, and peripheral blood mononuclear cells were used for TCR beta sequencing. The Qiagen DNeasy Blood Extraction Kit was used to extract genomic DNA from the blood cell samples. Library preparation was by the immunoSEQ multiplex PCR assay. For the multiplex PCR, a mixture combining 60 forward primers for TCR Vbeta segments and 13 reverse primers for TCR Jbeta segments was used. The CDR3 region of rearranged TCR beta genes was amplified from genomic DNA with a multiplex PCR assay. The amplified TCR beta libraries were sequenced on the Illumina HiSeq System as 87-base-pair reads. The paper's data handling went like this. Across the 670 or so repertoires, a later analysis counted approximately 83 million unique TCR beta chains, some 11 million of which were shared by at least two donors. Raw reads were error-corrected and collapsed into unique sequences with a nearest-neighbor algorithm that merged closely related sequences to remove PCR and sequencing errors. To assign V, D and J gene segments, CDR3 sequences were aligned to IMGT reference sequences. For a sequence to be retained, a match of at least six nucleotides was required to both a V gene segment and a J gene segment. Rearrangements were classified as productive when the CDR3 lacked stop codons and remained in frame with V and J, and all other rearrangements were classified as non-productive. Following IMGT convention, CDR3 was defined as the stretch from the second conserved V-encoded cysteine to the conserved J-encoded phenylalanine. Sequences without an unambiguous match to a single V gene segment were excluded from the earlier analysis of 450 to 650 of the donors. An earlier analysis of several hundred of the donors called V segments functional above 56.7% productive rearrangements and segregating when the between-donor standard deviation exceeded 5%. A statistical classification framework was developed to diagnose cytomegalovirus status using the catalog of TCR beta chain sequences. In a later analysis, TCR nucleotide sequences were compared against IMGT/GENE-DB human TR gene sequences so that V and J genes could be assigned. Using the TCRdist pipeline, a later analysis assigned CDR3 sequences along with most-parsimonious VDJ recombination scenarios. In a later analysis, each TCR beta chain was defined by its CDR3 amino acid sequence together with its V-gene family, and reads without a unique V-gene family were excluded. As a way to deal with suspected cross-contamination and a sequencing artifact, a later analysis dropped approximately 590 nucleotide sequences that were highly shared and had low generation probability. For each public chain, a later analysis derived a clonal expansion index from normalized ranks of inferred template counts within each repertoire. A later analysis computed generation probabilities with a VDJ recombination model fitted to out-of-frame rearrangements, and checked the results against IGoR. A later analysis scored TCR-TCR, TCR-HLA and TCR-CMV co-occurrence with hypergeometric tests, applying a repertoire-size bias correction to TCR pairs. A later analysis estimated false discovery rates by permuting HLA or CMV assignments 20 times. A later analysis grouped co-occurring TCRs with DBSCAN, adding TCRdist sequence similarity when clustering within HLA-allele-positive subsets. Repertoires with fewer than 30,000 or more than 120,000 public chains, plus five repertoires with anomalous nucleotide sharing, were excluded from co-occurrence clustering. The source is immuneACCESS, and TCRdb retained only in-frame sequences with V and J called. Part of the clones is not carried over; for the studies checked, unresolved V genes explain less than half of this, and the remainder is unexplained. V and J calls and clone size are those listed in that table; D and trimming were worked out from the DNA. The sample table lists 98,000 or so clones, about three quarters of them with a count of one. Roughly 7.7% of the sample rests with the top ten.

The origin of this receptor is a human donor in good health. The chain employs TRBV4-3 and TRBJ2-1; 12 nucleotides in the junction match TRBD2. Sequenced sample: PBMCs. The DNA sequence is as follows: TGCGCCAGCAGCCAAGAAGGACCTAGCGGGAGGGAATACAATGAGCAGTTCTTC. It translates as CASSQEGPSGREYNEQFF.